One sample yielded the 17 T cell receptor beta chains listed below, sequenced in a study of blood T cell repertoires in COVID-19. Generated by immunoSEQ multiplex PCR, the TCRdb table keeps only in-frame clones and is missing some. The sample shows about 250,000 clones, 75% to 90% of them seen only once. Input material: peripheral blood. These TCRs come from a woman between 35 and 50 years old who had recovered from COVID-19.

The chain uses TRBV6-1 and TRBJ2-7; no clear D gene. There are 12 residues in the CDR3. V lost 2 bases and J lost 2, with 4 bases in between. Germline CDR1 MNHNS, CDR2 SASEGT. CDR3 residues: CASSEPTYEQYF. CDR3 in DNA: TGTGCCAGCAGTGAACCAACCTACGAGCAGTACTTC.

This clone has a single count. The CDR3 region is CASSPTTGAGNTIYF. CDR3 sequence (DNA): TGTGCCAGCAGCCCCACCACAGGGGCTGGAAACACCATATATTTT. This sequence joins TRBV7-8 and TRBJ1-3; TRBD1 agrees at 7 bases. Germline values: CDR1 SGHVS, CDR2 FQNEAQ. Trimming took 5 bases from V and 2 from J; bases not matched to a gene: 6. The CDR3 runs to 15 residues.

The chain carries TRBV10-3 and TRBJ2-3; 8 positions agree with TRBD2. Germline V CDR1 and CDR2: ENHRY, SYGVKD. The J segment lost 3 bases and the V segment lost 4 bases, leaving 6 bases of the junction unmatched. This CDR3 contains 15 residues. The chain's CDR3 is CAISGGLEYTDTQYF. CDR3 bases: TGTGCCATCAGTGGGGGACTAGAATATACAGATACGCAGTATTTT.

The V gene is TRBV6-5, the J gene TRBJ1-2; a possible D gene is TRBD1 (5 bases). The CDR3 extends over 14 amino acids. V lost 0 bases to trimming and J lost 6 bases, with 11 bases between them. Germline loops: CDR1 MNHEY, CDR2 SVGAGI. CDR3 loop: CASSYSGARNGYTF. The CDR3 DNA sequence: TGTGCCAGCAGTTACTCTGGGGCGAGGAATGGCTACACCTTC.

The chain is built from TRBV14 and TRBJ2-2, with TRBD2 matching 7 bases. CDR1 SGHDN and CDR2 FVKESK come from the germline V gene. This CDR3 is 17 amino acids long. The V segment lost 4 bases and the J segment 5 bases; nucleotides outside the gene matches: 13. CDR3 coding DNA: TGTGCCAGCAGCCCCATAGGCCTAGCGGACGTAACCGGGGAGCTGTTTTTT. Translation gives CASSPIGLADVTGELFF.

This sequence joins TRBV7-9 and TRBJ1-1, with D possibly matching TRBD1 (5 bases). Germline assignment: CDR1 SEHNR and CDR2 FQNEAQ (reference sequence). Trimming left V 2 bases short and J 6 bases short, with 19 bases between. CDR3 size: 16 residues. In DNA, the CDR3 is TGTGCCAGCAGCTTATGGGCCGGGGGATTCAGCGCTGAAGCTTTCTTT. Protein: CASSLWAGGFSAEAFF.

The gene calls are TRBV3-1 (or the pseudogene TRBV3-2) and TRBJ2-7; TRBD2 agrees at 13 bases. The V gene end was trimmed by 7 bases and the J gene end by 6 bases; junction bases not matched to a gene: 6. Germline-derived CDR1 and CDR2 are LGHDT and YNNKEL (reference sequence). The CDR3 consists of 14 residues. Written as DNA, the CDR3 is TGTGCCAGCACCGGGACTAGCGGGATTAGCGAGCAGTACTTC. Translated, it gives CASTGTSGISEQYF.

The chain joins TRBV11-2 to TRBJ2-3; a weak D match, TRBD1 (6 bases). Between the trimmed V and J ends, which lost 3 bases and 3 bases, there was a span of 16 bases. The CDR3 consists of 16 residues. CDR1 and CDR2 (germline): SGHAT, FQNNGV. This CDR3 reads CASSFRSGHQTDTQYF. The CDR3 region has the DNA TGTGCCAGCAGCTTCCGGTCGGGACACCAAACAGATACGCAGTATTTT.

The chain couples TRBV4-1 to TRBJ1-6; D is perhaps TRBD1 (5 bases). Germline V gives CDR1 MGHRA, CDR2 YSYEKL. The CDR3 is made up of 17 amino acids. Trimming stripped 0 bases from V and 2 bases from J, with 11 bases between. In DNA form, the CDR3 reads TGCGCCAGCAGCCAAGAGTGGGGCGAACCCTATAATTCACCCCTCCACTTT. Translating gives CASSQEWGEPYNSPLHF.

V usage is TRBV30 and J usage is TRBJ2-1; tentative D call: TRBD2 (6 bases). The germline V gene has CDR1 GTSNPN and CDR2 SVGIG (reference sequence). V was shortened by 0 bases and J by 2 bases, with 14 bases between the two germline ends. This CDR3 region has 16 residues. CDR3 residues: CAWSVRTTAPYNEQFF. In nucleotides, the CDR3 is TGTGCCTGGAGTGTCCGGACTACCGCCCCCTACAATGAGCAGTTCTTC. The whole variable domain, remainder taken from reference TRBV30 and TRBJ2-1, is SQTIHQWPATLVQPVGSPLSLECTVEGTSNPNLYWYRQAAGRGLQLLFYSVGIGQISSEVPQNLSASRPQDRQFILSSKKLLLSDSGFYLCAWSVRTTAPYNEQFFGPGTRLTVL.

The chain employs TRBV5-6 and TRBJ2-7; 12 bases align to TRBD2. The CDR3 spans 16 residues. J was trimmed by 2 bases and V by 3 bases; bases with no gene match: 6. Germline CDR1 SGHDT, CDR2 YYEEEE. This CDR3 reads CASSSWTSGTPYEQYF. The DNA for the CDR3 is TGTGCCAGCAGCTCATGGACTAGCGGGACCCCCTACGAGCAGTACTTC.

The rearrangement links TRBV28 to TRBJ1-5; a weak D match, TRBD1 (6 bases). The CDR3 runs to 15 residues. From germline, CDR1 is MDHEN and CDR2 SYDVKM. V lost 6 bases and J 6 bases, leaving 18 bases between the germline ends. The chain's CDR3 is CASSPTGSGGQPQHF. The DNA for the CDR3 is TGTGCCAGCAGCCCTACAGGGTCGGGGGGTCAGCCCCAGCATTTT.

The rearrangement links TRBV6-6 to TRBJ2-7; D ambiguous. V was clipped by 0 bases and J by 5 bases, with 8 bases between them. CDR3 length: 13 residues. Per the germline V gene, CDR1 is MNHNY and CDR2 is SVGAGI (reference sequence). CDR3 coding DNA: TGTGCCAGCAGTTACTCGGGCCAGGACGAGCAGTACTTC. Translated: CASSYSGQDEQYF.

This chain links TRBV2 with TRBJ2-3, with TRBD2 identical over 14 bases. This CDR3 comprises 16 residues. Germline V CDR1 and CDR2: SNHLY, FYNNEI. With V trimmed by 6 bases and J by 5 bases, 7 bases remained unmatched. In DNA, the CDR3 is TGTGCCAGCAGCGCGGGACTAGCGGGAGCGGGAGATACGCAGTATTTT. This gives the protein CASSAGLAGAGDTQYF. The whole variable domain, remainder taken from reference TRBV2 and TRBJ2-3, is EPEVTQTPSHQVTQMGQEVILRCVPISNHLYFYWYRQILGQKVEFLVSFYNNEISEKSEIFDDQFSVERPDGSNFTLKIRSTKLEDSAMYFCASSAGLAGAGDTQYFGPGTRLTVL.

This chain joins TRBV6-2 or TRBV6-3 and TRBJ2-5, with TRBD2 identical over 12 bases. With V trimmed by 2 bases and J by 5 bases, 9 bases remained unmatched. In germline, CDR1 is MNHEY, CDR2 SVGEGT. The CDR3 is 17 residues long. Here the CDR3 DNA reads TGTGCCAGCAGTTACCCGACTAGCGGGAGAACCGGTGAGACCCAGTACTTC. It specifies CASSYPTSGRTGETQYF.

Remarks on this clone: Other DNA sequences from this sample encode an identical CDR3 as well. The V call is TRBV5-5, the J call TRBJ1-5, with 9 bases lining up with TRBD1. V shed 3 bases and J 4 bases; nucleotides not matched to a gene: 8. The germline V gene has CDR1 SGHKS and CDR2 YYEKEE (reference sequence). This CDR3 has 16 amino acids. CDR3: CASSSAQGAGNQPQHF. The CDR3, as DNA: TGTGCCAGCAGCTCCGCACAGGGGGCTGGTAATCAGCCCCAGCATTTT.

This chain's CDR3 is CASSDSRRANQPQHF. The CDR3 DNA sequence: TGTGCCAGCAGCGACTCGCGCAGGGCCAATCAGCCCCAGCATTTT. The genes are TRBV7-9 and TRBJ1-5, with a weak D call TRBD1 (5 bases). CDR1 and CDR2 (germline): SEHNR, FQNEAQ (reference sequence). This CDR3 has 15 residues. Trimming removed 5 bases from V and 3 bases from J, with 14 bases in between.